This is a list of T cell receptor beta chains from one sample in a study of glioma-infiltrating T cells after dendritic cell vaccination. Sequencing was performed with immunoSEQ multiplex PCR; in TCRdb, only in-frame clones are kept and a portion is missing. This sample yields roughly 41,000 clones, of which approximately 82% are seen a single time; 7.5% to 10% belongs to the top ten. Sequenced material: blood, taken before dendritic cell vaccination. These receptors were collected from a human donor with glioblastoma. Each CDR3 is given with its conserved first and last residue. D genes are given only for firm matches. Not every row has a clone size; where given, it reads once, few, many or a size class.

V: TRBV11-2
J: TRBJ1-2
D: NA
size: NA
DNA: TGTGCCAGCAGCTTAGGCAGGAACTATGGCTACACCTTC
CDR3: CASSLGRNYGYTF

V: TRBV4-1
J: TRBJ2-2
D: TRBD2
size: few
DNA: TGCGCCAGCAGCCCAGCGGGGGGGCACACCGGGGAGCTGTTTTTT
CDR3: CASSPAGGHTGELFF

V: TRBV6-5
J: TRBJ1-2
D: NA
size: NA
DNA: TGTGCCAGCAGTTATACGAGGCGCGGAGGCTACACCTTC
CDR3: CASSYTRRGGYTF

V: TRBV5-1
J: TRBJ2-3
D: TRBD1
size: NA
DNA: TGCGCCAGCAGCAGGGCCGGACAGGCCGATACGCAGTATTTT
CDR3: CASSRAGQADTQYF

V: TRBV11-2
J: TRBJ1-6
D: NA
size: few
DNA: TGTGCCAGCAGCCCTACCCCAGGGGTAGGGTATAATTCACCCCTCCACTTT
CDR3: CASSPTPGVGYNSPLHF

V: TRBV15
J: TRBJ2-2
D: TRBD2
size: NA
DNA: TGTGCCACCAGCAGAGGGACTAGCGGGGATGTCGGGGAGCTGTTTTTT
CDR3: CATSRGTSGDVGELFF

V: TRBV12-5
J: TRBJ2-3
D: TRBD2
size: NA
DNA: TGTGCTAGTGGTTTAAGCGGGGGTTGGGATACGCAGTATTTT
CDR3: CASGLSGGWDTQYF

V: TRBV5-4
J: TRBJ2-5
D: NA
size: NA
DNA: TGTGCCAGCAGCGTGCCGGGGGAAGAGACCCAGTACTTC
CDR3: CASSVPGEETQYF

V: TRBV6-5
J: TRBJ1-1
D: TRBD1
size: NA
DNA: TGTGCCAGCAGTTCGGGACAGATGAACACTGAAGCTTTCTTT
CDR3: CASSSGQMNTEAFF

V: TRBV7-2
J: TRBJ2-1
D: TRBD2
size: NA
DNA: TGTGCCAGCAGCTTCCCCAGGACTAGCGGGGACAATGAGCAGTTCTTC
CDR3: CASSFPRTSGDNEQFF

V: TRBV7-6
J: TRBJ2-7
D: TRBD2
size: NA
DNA: TGTGCCAGCAGCATCGGGACTAGCGGGTACTACGAGCAGTACTTC
CDR3: CASSIGTSGYYEQYF

V: TRBV30
J: TRBJ1-4
D: NA
size: NA
DNA: TGTGCCTGGAGTTGGGGGGTTGAAAAACTGTTTTTT
CDR3: CAWSWGVEKLFF

V: TRBV10-3
J: TRBJ2-3
D: TRBD2
size: once
DNA: TGTGCCACTTACGGTGCGGGGGACACAGATACGCAGTATTTT
CDR3: CATYGAGDTDTQYF

V: TRBV2
J: TRBJ2-1
D: TRBD1
size: NA
DNA: TGTGCCAGCAGTACAGGGGGCGGCAATGAGCAGTTCTTC
CDR3: CASSTGGGNEQFF

V: TRBV6-5
J: TRBJ2-7
D: NA
size: NA
DNA: TGTGCCAGCAGTTACTCCGCGGGGGCCGCCTACGAGCAGTACTTC
CDR3: CASSYSAGAAYEQYF

V: TRBV19
J: TRBJ2-7
D: NA
size: NA
DNA: TGTGCCAGTAGTATGGGGGCCGCTTCCTACGAGCAGTACTTC
CDR3: CASSMGAASYEQYF

V: TRBV10-2
J: TRBJ1-3
D: NA
size: NA
DNA: TGCGCCAGCAGTGAGGCAGGATGGTCTGGAAACACCATATATTTT
CDR3: CASSEAGWSGNTIYF

V: TRBV19
J: TRBJ2-3
D: TRBD1
size: NA
DNA: TGTGCCAGTAGTATAGATGCCAGGGGGCGTGATACGCAGTATTTT
CDR3: CASSIDARGRDTQYF

V: TRBV6-6
J: TRBJ2-2
D: NA
size: NA
DNA: TGTGCCAGCAGTCAGGGGCTATTCACCGGGGAGCTGTTTTTT
CDR3: CASSQGLFTGELFF

V: TRBV7-3
J: TRBJ2-4
D: NA
size: NA
DNA: TGTGCCAGCAGCTTAATAGGGGGGGTGGCCAAAAACATTCAGTACTTC
CDR3: CASSLIGGVAKNIQYF

V: TRBV5-4
J: TRBJ1-1
D: NA
size: NA
DNA: TGTGCCAGCAGCTTCGGGACAGAAGCTTTCTTT
CDR3: CASSFGTEAFF

V: TRBV6-5
J: TRBJ1-4
D: NA
size: NA
DNA: TGTGCCGCGGGTGTACCAAAAGGAAAACTGTTTTTT
CDR3: CAAGVPKGKLFF

V: TRBV5-1
J: TRBJ1-1
D: NA
size: NA
DNA: TGCGCCAGCAGCTTGGACAGGGTGAACACTGAAGCTTTCTTT
CDR3: CASSLDRVNTEAFF

V: TRBV29-1
J: TRBJ1-1
D: NA
size: NA
DNA: TGCAGCGTCGGCCTGACAAAGAACACTGAAGCTTTCTTT
CDR3: CSVGLTKNTEAFF

V: TRBV7-2
J: TRBJ1-6
D: NA
size: NA
DNA: TGTGCCAGCAGCTTAATGATAGGGGGGGGCTATAATTCACCCCTCCACTTT
CDR3: CASSLMIGGGYNSPLHF

V: TRBV7-6
J: TRBJ2-7
D: NA
size: NA
DNA: TGTGCCAGCAGCTTAGCGGTCAGCTCCTACGAGCAGTACTTC
CDR3: CASSLAVSSYEQYF

V: TRBV4-3
J: TRBJ2-2
D: TRBD1
size: NA
DNA: TGCGCCAGCAGCCTAGGGACAGGGAGTATCGCGAACACCGGGGAGCTGTTTTTT
CDR3: CASSLGTGSIANTGELFF

V: TRBV6-1
J: TRBJ2-7
D: TRBD1
size: once
DNA: TGTGCCAGCAGAACGGGACAGGTCTACTCCTACGAGCAGTACTTC
CDR3: CASRTGQVYSYEQYF

V: TRBV13
J: TRBJ2-7
D: NA
size: NA
DNA: TGTGCCAGCAGCTTTCGGACAGACTACGAGCAGTACTTC
CDR3: CASSFRTDYEQYF

V: TRBV5-6
J: TRBJ1-6
D: NA
size: NA
DNA: TGTGCCAGCAGCCGAGGACACGGTTATTCACCCCTCCACTTT
CDR3: CASSRGHGYSPLHF

V: TRBV9
J: TRBJ1-2
D: NA
size: NA
DNA: TGTGCCAGCAGCATTCCGGGAATCTATGGCTACACCTTC
CDR3: CASSIPGIYGYTF

V: TRBV11-3
J: TRBJ2-1
D: TRBD2
size: NA
DNA: TGTGCCAGCAGCTTAGACCTTGCTAGCGGGGGATACGGCTCCTACAATGAGCAGTTCTTC
CDR3: CASSLDLASGGYGSYNEQFF

V: TRBV4-2
J: TRBJ1-5
D: NA
size: NA
DNA: TGTGCCAGCAGCCAAGAAGAGGGCAATCAGCCCCAGCATTTT
CDR3: CASSQEEGNQPQHF

V: TRBV25-1
J: TRBJ1-6
D: NA
size: NA
DNA: TGTGCCAGCAACGTAGGGGGGGCCTATAATTCCCCCCTCCACTTT
CDR3: CASNVGGAYNSPLHF

V: TRBV11-3
J: TRBJ2-7
D: TRBD2
size: NA
DNA: TGTGCCAGCAGCCCGCTAGCGGGGGGGAACTACGAGCAGTACTTC
CDR3: CASSPLAGGNYEQYF

V: TRBV7-2
J: TRBJ1-2
D: TRBD1
size: NA
DNA: TGTGCCAGCAGCTTAGGACCGGGACAGCAGTACTATGGCTACACCTTC
CDR3: CASSLGPGQQYYGYTF

V: TRBV11-2
J: TRBJ2-5
D: NA
size: NA
DNA: TGTGCCAGCAGCTTACCGTACCAGGCGTCCCAGTACTTC
CDR3: CASSLPYQASQYF

V: TRBV25-1
J: TRBJ1-1
D: NA
size: NA
DNA: TGTGCCAGCAGTGAAGGGTCCCGGGGTTCTGAAGCTTTCTTT
CDR3: CASSEGSRGSEAFF

V: TRBV7-2
J: TRBJ2-1
D: TRBD2
size: NA
DNA: TGTGCCAGCAGCTTACATCCAAGCGGGGTGGGGGAGCAGTTCTTC
CDR3: CASSLHPSGVGEQFF

V: TRBV25-1
J: TRBJ2-5
D: TRBD1
size: NA
DNA: TGTGCCAGCAGTGAATCAATGGACAGGGTTCTGACCCAGTACTTC
CDR3: CASSESMDRVLTQYF

V: TRBV29-1
J: TRBJ2-7
D: TRBD1
size: NA
DNA: TGCAGCGTTACGGGACAGGCCTCCCCCTACGAGCAGTACTTC
CDR3: CSVTGQASPYEQYF

V: TRBV18
J: TRBJ2-5
D: TRBD2
size: few
DNA: TGTGCCAGCTCATCGACTAGCCTGGAGACCCAGTACTTC
CDR3: CASSSTSLETQYF

V: TRBV5-4
J: TRBJ2-5
D: TRBD2
size: NA
DNA: TGTGCCAGCAGCCAAACTAGCGGAGGCCAAGAGACCCAGTACTTC
CDR3: CASSQTSGGQETQYF

V: TRBV19
J: TRBJ2-5
D: NA
size: NA
DNA: TGTGCCAGTAGTACCCCTACAAACCCTCAGGAAGAGACCCAGTACTTC
CDR3: CASSTPTNPQEETQYF

V: TRBV4-3
J: TRBJ2-1
D: NA
size: NA
DNA: TGCGCCAGCAGCCAAGATGGCGGATACTCCTACAATGAGCAGTTCTTC
CDR3: CASSQDGGYSYNEQFF

V: TRBV30
J: TRBJ1-2
D: NA
size: NA
DNA: TGTGCCTGGAGTGGAGGGGGCTATGGCTACACCTTC
CDR3: CAWSGGGYGYTF

V: TRBV14
J: TRBJ2-1
D: NA
size: NA
DNA: TGTGCCAGCAGCCAGAGTATCAATGAGCAGTTCTTC
CDR3: CASSQSINEQFF

V: TRBV5-4
J: TRBJ2-5
D: NA
size: NA
DNA: TGTGCCAGCAGCTCCCGGACAGAAGAGACCCAGTACTTC
CDR3: CASSSRTEETQYF

V: TRBV19
J: TRBJ2-3
D: TRBD2
size: medium-sized
DNA: TGTGCCAGTACGGGGGGTAGGACAGATACGCAGTATTTT
CDR3: CASTGGRTDTQYF

V: TRBV5-4
J: TRBJ1-2
D: NA
size: NA
DNA: TGTGCCAGCAGCTTGGCCTCGACAGTTTATGGCTACACCTTC
CDR3: CASSLASTVYGYTF

V: TRBV11-3
J: TRBJ2-7
D: TRBD1
size: NA
DNA: TGTGCCAGCAGCTTAGATTGGGGGGATCGGGACAGGAGCTCCTACGAGCAGTACTTC
CDR3: CASSLDWGDRDRSSYEQYF

V: TRBV9
J: TRBJ1-4
D: NA
size: NA
DNA: TGTGCCAGCAGCGTACAGGCAACTAATGAAAAACTGTTTTTT
CDR3: CASSVQATNEKLFF

V: TRBV6-5
J: TRBJ2-1
D: TRBD1
size: NA
DNA: TGTGCCAGCAAAACGACAGGGGACTACAATGAGCAGTTCTTC
CDR3: CASKTTGDYNEQFF

V: TRBV7-2
J: TRBJ1-2
D: TRBD1
size: NA
DNA: TGTGCCAGCACCCTGACAGGGTATCAGAACTATGGCTACACCTTC
CDR3: CASTLTGYQNYGYTF

V: TRBV5-3
J: TRBJ1-5
D: NA
size: NA
DNA: TGTGCCAGAAGCCCTAGAAGATATAGCAATCAGCCCCAGCATTTT
CDR3: CARSPRRYSNQPQHF